What follows are 10 T cell receptor beta chains derived from one specimen sequenced in a study of blood T cell repertoires in COVID-19. TCRdb's table, derived via immunoSEQ multiplex PCR, lists solely in-frame clones and lacks some. The table includes 300,000 or so clones, roughly nine tenths detected once. Input material: peripheral blood. All receptors derive from a woman aged 30 to 39 with COVID-19, enrolled during active disease.

This chain uses TRBV7-9 with TRBJ2-7; D uncertain. Germline-derived CDR1 and CDR2 are SEHNR and FQNEAQ (reference sequence). Trimming removed 5 bases at V and 5 bases at J, with 10 bases between. The CDR3 spans 12 residues. CDR3 nucleotide sequence: TGTGCCAGCAGCCGACGACTCAACGAGCAGTACTTC. It translates to CASSRRLNEQYF. Full variable domain (rest looked up from reference TRBV7-9 and TRBJ2-7): DTGVSQNPRHKITKRGQNVTFRCDPISEHNRLYWYRQTLGQGPEFLTYFQNEAQLEKSRLLSDRFSAERPKGSFSTLEIQRTEQGDSAMYLCASSRRLNEQYFGPGTRLTVT.

This chain links TRBV2 with TRBJ1-2; weak D call: TRBD1 (5 bases). The CDR3 sequence is 14 residues long. The V gene lost 1 base and the J gene lost 6 bases, with 12 bases spanning the gap. Germline V gene sequence: CDR1 SNHLY, CDR2 FYNNEI. CDR3 sequence: CASSEGQGGHGYTF. Here the CDR3 DNA reads TGTGCCAGCAGTGAAGGTCAGGGTGGGCATGGCTACACCTTC.

The rearrangement joins TRBV5-1 to TRBJ1-2; D gene ambiguous. Germline values: CDR1 SGHRS, CDR2 YFSETQ. V lost 0 bases to trimming and J lost 6 bases, with 9 bases between them. This CDR3 has 13 amino acids. The CDR3 spells CASSLGGENGYTF. The CDR3 DNA reads TGCGCCAGCAGCTTGGGCGGCGAAAATGGCTACACCTTC.

The chain carries TRBV3-1 (or the pseudogene TRBV3-2) and TRBJ2-3; 7 bases agree with TRBD1. Germline CDR1 reads LGHDT; CDR2 reads YNNKEL (reference sequence). The CDR3 contains 15 residues. J was trimmed by 3 bases and V by 4 bases; bases with no gene match: 7. This CDR3 is CASSRRQGLTDTQYF. CDR3 nucleotide sequence: TGTGCCAGCAGCCGACGACAGGGTCTTACAGATACGCAGTATTTT.

The chain recombines TRBV27 with TRBJ2-7; D is unresolved. Germline CDR1 reads MNHEY; CDR2 reads SMNVEV (reference sequence). The CDR3 extends over 13 amino acids. V lost 0 bases to trimming and J lost 3 bases, with 6 bases between them. CDR3 coding DNA: TGTGCCAGCAGTTTATCGGCTGTCTACGAGCAGTACTTC. Its protein is CASSLSAVYEQYF.

The chain couples TRBV4-1 to TRBJ2-1; 12 bases are a match to TRBD2. This CDR3 has 16 residues. The J segment lost 8 bases and the V segment lost 4 bases, leaving 9 bases of the junction unmatched. In germline, CDR1 is MGHRA, CDR2 YSYEKL. CDR3 amino acids: CASSRTWTSGNDEQFF. In DNA, the CDR3 is TGCGCCAGCAGCCGAACGTGGACTAGCGGGAACGATGAGCAGTTCTTC.

Remarks on this clone: Other DNA sequences from this sample encode an identical CDR3 as well. The chain recombines TRBV25-1 with TRBJ2-5; 8 bases line up with TRBD1. V lost 2 bases, J lost 1 base, and 0 bases stayed unmatched. The germline V gene has CDR1 MGHDK and CDR2 SYGVNS. CDR3 size: 14 residues. CDR3 in DNA: TGTGCCAGCAGTGAAGGACAGGGCCAAGAGACCCAGTACTTC. Protein product: CASSEGQGQETQYF. Together with reference TRBV25-1 and TRBJ2-5, the CDR3 gives the full variable domain: EADIYQTPRYLVIGTGKKITLECSQTMGHDKMYWYQQDPGMELHLIHYSYGVNSTEKGDLSSESTVSRIRTEHFPLTLESARPSHTSQYLCASSEGQGQETQYFGPGTRLLVL.

The rearrangement joins TRBV4-1 to TRBJ1-5; perhaps TRBD1 as D (5 bases). Germline V gene sequence: CDR1 MGHRA, CDR2 YSYEKL. V dropped 0 bases and J dropped 4 bases, with 10 bases sitting between them. The CDR3 is 15 amino acids. CDR3 amino acids: CASSQDRGLNQPQHF. The CDR3 DNA reads as TGCGCCAGCAGCCAAGATCGGGGGTTAAATCAGCCCCAGCATTTT.

The rearrangement uses TRBV3-1 (or the pseudogene TRBV3-2) and TRBJ2-5, with 8 bases aligning to TRBD2. The CDR3 spans 13 residues. With 5 bases clipped from V and 4 bases from J, the junction kept 3 bases outside the gene matches. Looked up from germline, CDR1 is LGHDT and CDR2 is YNNKEL (reference sequence). CDR3 nucleotide sequence: TGTGCCAGCAGCGGAGGACTAGCAGAGACCCAGTACTTC. Translation: CASSGGLAETQYF.

This clone was found once. The chain employs TRBV19 and TRBJ1-5, with D uncertain. Germline V gene data show CDR1 as LNHDA and CDR2 as SQIVND (reference sequence). Trimming removed 2 bases at V and 0 bases at J, with 14 bases between. This CDR3 spans 17 amino acids. The CDR3 reads CASSISAGTSSNQPQHF. CDR3 sequence (DNA): TGTGCCAGTAGTATATCGGCAGGAACTTCTAGCAATCAGCCCCAGCATTTT.